This is a list of T cell receptor beta chains from one sample in a study of T cell responses to AZD1222 COVID-19 vaccine. Libraries were prepared by immunoSEQ multiplex PCR; TCRdb keeps only in-frame clonotypes and omits some of them. The profile shows approximately 170,000 clones, approximately 90% of them singletons. The specimen was peripheral blood, collected 28 days after the second AZD1222 dose. The receptors come from an adult who received the AZD1222 COVID-19 vaccine. Both conserved end residues are part of each CDR3. The D gene is left open where the match is weak. The size field is filled for only some rows; it gives once, few, many or a size class.

. TRBJ1-5 TRBD1 TRBV14 TGTGCCAGCAGCCAAGGGGACAGTAGCAATCAGCCCCAGCATTTT CASSQGDSSNQPQHF
. TRBJ2-2 . TRBV5-6 TGTGCCAGCAGCCTCCTTGCGGCGAACACCGGGGAGCTGTTTTTT CASSLLAANTGELFF
. TRBJ1-2 . TRBV7-2 TGTGCCAGCAGCTTAGCCTCCTATGGCTACACCTTC CASSLASYGYTF
. TRBJ1-6 . TRBV7-6 TGTGCCAGCAGCTTAACGACCGGCGGGAGCTCCTATAATTCACCCCTCCACTTT CASSLTTGGSSYNSPLHF
. TRBJ1-2 . TRBV27 TGTGCCAGCAGTTTTACGTCCGGGAACTATGGCTACACCTTC CASSFTSGNYGYTF
. TRBJ1-2 . TRBV7-9 TGTGCCACCCAAGGGAGTCGGAGCTATGGCTACACCTTC CATQGSRSYGYTF
. TRBJ1-1 . TRBV7-9 TGTGCCAGCAGCTTAGCGACCCATAACACTGAAGCTTTCTTT CASSLATHNTEAFF
. TRBJ2-7 TRBD2 TRBV5-1 TGCGCCAGCATCAAGGCCCCGGGAGGGGTAGGCGAGCAGTACTTC CASIKAPGGVGEQYF
once TRBJ1-2 . TRBV2 TGTGCCAGCAGAGGTGACGGCTATGGCTACACCTTC CASRGDGYGYTF
. TRBJ2-7 . TRBV6-5 TGTGCCAGCAGTTACTCCACGTACCTACAGGGATACGAGCAGTACTTC CASSYSTYLQGYEQYF
. TRBJ1-2 TRBD1 TRBV7-8 TGTGCCAGCAGCTTACACGGAAAGACAGGGAGGAGCTACACCTTC CASSLHGKTGRSYTF
. TRBJ1-3 TRBD1 TRBV7-2 TGTGCCAGCAGCACTCAGGGGGCTCGGAACACCATATATTTT CASSTQGARNTIYF
. TRBJ1-2 TRBD1 TRBV6-1 TGTGCCAGCAGTGAAGCGGGGACAGGGGGCGGGCGTGGCTACACCTTC CASSEAGTGGGRGYTF
. TRBJ2-1 TRBD1 TRBV11-3 TGTGCCAGCAGCTTAGAAGGACAGGGTATGGGTGAGCAGTTCTTC CASSLEGQGMGEQFF
. TRBJ1-6 . TRBV9 TGTGCCAGCAGCGTAGGGCCCAGCTCCTATAATTCACCCCTCCACTTT CASSVGPSSYNSPLHF
. TRBJ1-2 . TRBV9 TGTGCCAGCAGCGCCGGGGGAGACAACTGGAGCTATGGCTACACCTTC CASSAGGDNWSYGYTF
. TRBJ2-7 . TRBV7-9 TGTGCCAGCACTTCGGGGAGCGGTCCCTACGAGCAGTACTTC CASTSGSGPYEQYF
. TRBJ2-6 . TRBV29-1 TGCAGCGTTGACTCGGCAGGTGGGGCCAACGTCCTGACTTTC CSVDSAGGANVLTF
. TRBJ2-7 . TRBV5-3 TGTGCCAGAAATGAGGCGGGCTGCTCCTACGAGCAGTACTTC CARNEAGCSYEQYF
. TRBJ1-3 . TRBV19 TGTGCCACCGCTGGTGAGGGTATTAGGTCTGGAAACACCATATATTTT CATAGEGIRSGNTIYF
. TRBJ2-1 TRBD1 TRBV14 TGTGCCAGCAGCCCAGGGGGACAGGCCTCCAATGAGCAGTTCTTC CASSPGGQASNEQFF
. TRBJ1-6 . TRBV19 TGTGCCAGTAGTATCGGAGGGTCCGATTCACCCCTCCACTTT CASSIGGSDSPLHF
. TRBJ2-1 . TRBV18 TGTGCCAGCTCACCACTGCGGGCACGGGATGAGCAGTTCTTC CASSPLRARDEQFF
. TRBJ1-6 TRBD1 TRBV6-6 TGTGCCAGCTCGACAGGGAATTCACCCCTCCACTTT CASSTGNSPLHF
. TRBJ1-6 . TRBV9 TGTGCCAGCAAGCGCTCTCCACCCCTCCACTTT CASKRSPPLHF
. TRBJ1-2 . TRBV4-1 TGCGCCAGCAGCCAGGGCTCTAAGACGCTCGACTATGGCTACACCTTC CASSQGSKTLDYGYTF
. TRBJ1-1 . TRBV7-2 TGTGCCAGCAGCTTAGCCCCCCGCGGGCAGGGGGAAGCTTTCTTT CASSLAPRGQGEAFF
. TRBJ2-7 TRBD2 TRBV27 TGTGCCAGCAGTTCGAGAACCCCCGGACTAGCGTTTTCCTACGAGCAGTACTTC CASSSRTPGLAFSYEQYF
. TRBJ2-1 . TRBV12-3/TRBV12-4 TGTGCCAGCAGTGCCGGGAACAATGAGCAGTTCTTC CASSAGNNEQFF
. TRBJ1-3 . TRBV5-4 TGTGCCAGCAGCTTGGGGGTCTCTGGAAACACCATATATTTT CASSLGVSGNTIYF
. TRBJ1-3 . TRBV18 TGTGCCAGCTCACCTGGAACCCATACTGGAAACACCATATATTTT CASSPGTHTGNTIYF
. TRBJ2-5 TRBD1 TRBV5-1 TGCGCCAGCAGCTTGGCCGGACAGGGCCAAGAGACCCAGTACTTC CASSLAGQGQETQYF
. TRBJ2-1 . TRBV5-1 TGCGCCAGCAGCATAACCTCAGTCAATGAGCAGTTCTTC CASSITSVNEQFF
. TRBJ1-5 TRBD1 TRBV7-2 TGTGCCAGCAGCTTTACCCGGACAGGGGGCAATCAGCCCCAGCATTTT CASSFTRTGGNQPQHF
. TRBJ2-1 . TRBV27 TGTGCCAGCAGTTTAGACCTTAGCTGGGGGGCCCGGGGAGAGCAGTTCTTC CASSLDLSWGARGEQFF
. TRBJ2-7 TRBD2 TRBV4-2 TGTGCCAGCAGCCAAGAGAGCGGGGTCTACTACGAGCAGTACTTC CASSQESGVYYEQYF
. TRBJ2-2 . TRBV14 TGTGCCAGCAGCCATAAGGGTCCTCACTCCACCGGGGAGCTGTTTTTT CASSHKGPHSTGELFF
once TRBJ2-1 . TRBV7-9 TGTGCCAGCAGCTTAACTCATAGCTCCTACAATGAGCAGTTCTTC CASSLTHSSYNEQFF
. TRBJ1-2 . TRBV19 TGTGCCAGTACGCCAAATGGGAGGCAGGACAGTGGCTACACCTTC CASTPNGRQDSGYTF
. TRBJ1-6 . TRBV3-1/TRBV3-2 TGTGCCAGCAGCCAAGAACGAGGAAATTCACCCCTCCACTTT CASSQERGNSPLHF
. TRBJ1-1 TRBD1 TRBV29-1 TGCAGCGTATCAGGGGGAGAAACTGAAGCTTTCTTT CSVSGGETEAFF
once TRBJ2-7 . TRBV27 TGTGCCAGCAGTATCTGGGACGGACGGCGGATCTACGAGCAGTACTTC CASSIWDGRRIYEQYF
. TRBJ2-7 TRBD1 TRBV7-8 TGTGCCAGCAGGCTAGACTTCACAGGGGGCGAGCAGTACTTC CASRLDFTGGEQYF
. TRBJ1-2 . TRBV14 TGTGCCAGCAGCCAAGGGTTTCCCTATGGCTACACCTTC CASSQGFPYGYTF
. TRBJ2-5 . TRBV30 TGTGCCTGGAGCCCCGGGGTGGGTCAAGAGACCCAGTACTTC CAWSPGVGQETQYF
. TRBJ2-2 . TRBV4-2 TGTGCCAGCAGCCAGGGACCGGGGAACGAGCTGTTTTTT CASSQGPGNELFF